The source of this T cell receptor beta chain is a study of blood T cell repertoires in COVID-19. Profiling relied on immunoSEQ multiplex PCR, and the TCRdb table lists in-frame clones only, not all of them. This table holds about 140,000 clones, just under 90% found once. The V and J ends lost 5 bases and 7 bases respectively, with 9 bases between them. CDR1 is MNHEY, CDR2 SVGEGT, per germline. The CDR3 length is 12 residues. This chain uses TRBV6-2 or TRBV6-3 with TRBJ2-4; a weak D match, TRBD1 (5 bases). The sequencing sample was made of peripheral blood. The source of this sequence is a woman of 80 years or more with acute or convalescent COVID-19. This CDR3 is CASSIQGNIQYF. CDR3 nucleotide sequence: TGTGCCAGCAGTATCCAGGGTAACATTCAGTACTTC.